This T cell receptor beta chain was sequenced for a study of cytomegalovirus exposure and HLA in healthy donors. PCR involved 60 Vbeta and 13 Jbeta primers. Produced via immunoSEQ multiplex PCR; TCRdb's table is partial and in-frame only. The table lists more than 95,000 clones, roughly 80% of them singletons. Germline CDR1 SGHDT, CDR2 YYEEEE. This CDR3 region has 17 residues. V was cut by 0 bases and J by 1 base, with 14 bases left in between. Sequencing was done on a sample of PBMCs. The chain has TRBV5-6 and TRBJ2-4, with D maybe TRBD1 (5 bases). The source of this sequence is a man aged 25-45 years in good health and CMV-seronegative. The CDR3 DNA reads TGTGCCAGCAGCTTGGTGGGGCAGATAAACGCCAAAAACATTCAGTACTTC. This translates into CASSLVGQINAKNIQYF.